Listed here are 15 T cell receptor beta chains from one sample, sequenced in a study of blood T cell repertoires in COVID-19. Sequencing used immunoSEQ multiplex PCR; TCRdb keeps in-frame clones, though not all of them. The sample lists approximately 240,000 clones, about 88% seen once, with approximately 2% in the top ten. Input material: peripheral blood. All receptors come from a middle-aged woman who had recovered from COVID-19.

This rearrangement joins TRBV6-1 to TRBJ2-3; TRBD2 matches 9 bases. CDR3 length: 16 amino acids. The V gene end was trimmed by 2 bases and the J gene end by 8 bases; junction bases not matched to a gene: 11. CDR1 and CDR2 from the germline V gene are MNHNS and SASEGT. The chain's CDR3 is CASSEMAGGVSSTQYF. In nucleotides, the CDR3 is TGTGCCAGCAGTGAAATGGCGGGGGGGGTTAGTAGTACGCAGTATTTT.

The chain has TRBV7-6 and TRBJ1-3; 7 nucleotides line up with TRBD1. The junction had 5 bases not matched to a gene; V was cut back by 3 bases and J by 0 bases. This CDR3 has 16 residues. Germline loops: CDR1 SGHVS, CDR2 FNYEAQ. In nucleotides, the CDR3 is TGTGCCAGCAGCTTTTCCGGACAGGTCTCTGGAAACACCATATATTTT. Encoded protein: CASSFSGQVSGNTIYF.

This clone has a handful of counts. The CDR3 loop reads CASSSPSFGIAKNIQYF. Here the CDR3 DNA reads TGTGCCAGCAGCTCCCCCTCCTTCGGGATAGCCAAAAACATTCAGTACTTC. The rearrangement links TRBV7-8 to TRBJ2-4; D may be TRBD2 (5 bases). Trimming removed 4 bases at V and 0 bases at J, with 16 bases between. The CDR3 is made up of 17 amino acids. Germline lookup yields CDR1 SGHVS and CDR2 FQNEAQ. The variable domain in full, completed from reference TRBV7-8 and TRBJ2-4, reads GAGVSQSPRYKVAKRGQDVALRCDPISGHVSLFWYQQALGQGPEFLTYFQNEAQLDKSGLPSDRFFAERPEGSVSTLKIQRTQQEDSAVYLCASSSPSFGIAKNIQYFGAGTRLSVL.

V gene TRBV15 combines with J gene TRBJ2-7, with 8 bases matching TRBD1. J lost 2 bases, V lost 1 base, and 4 bases had no gene match. From germline, CDR1 is LNHNV and CDR2 YYDKDF (reference sequence). The CDR3 is 15 amino acids. The CDR3 DNA is TGTGCCACCAGCAGAGTTGCCAGGGGGCCCTACGAGCAGTACTTC. It is translated as CATSRVARGPYEQYF.

This clone showed up just a few times. This sequence joins TRBV11-1 and TRBJ2-2, with 8 bases that match TRBD2. Losses at the gene ends were 5 bases for V and 4 bases for J; bases not matched to a gene: 9. The CDR3 runs 16 residues. Germline loops: CDR1 SGHAT, CDR2 FQDESV (reference sequence). The CDR3 sequence: CASSLSGITPTGELFF. The CDR3 nucleotides are TGTGCCAGCAGCCTTAGCGGGATAACACCCACCGGGGAGCTGTTTTTT.

The chain links TRBV6-5 to TRBJ1-4; D might be TRBD1 (6 bases). The CDR3 totals 14 residues. V shed 8 bases and J shed 8 bases, with 18 bases lying between them. Germline CDR1 reads MNHEY; CDR2 reads SVGAGI. In DNA, the CDR3 is TGTGCCAGCCGGAAGGGGGGGATGTCGGAAAAACTGTTTTTT. Residues: CASRKGGMSEKLFF.

The gene calls are TRBV7-2 and TRBJ2-2, with 9 bases identical to TRBD1. The CDR3 runs to 15 residues. V shed 3 bases and J 4 bases; nucleotides not matched to a gene: 3. Germline V gives CDR1 SGHTA, CDR2 FQGNSA. CDR3 region: CASSFTGGITGELFF. The CDR3, as DNA: TGTGCCAGCAGCTTTACAGGGGGCATCACCGGGGAGCTGTTTTTT. Full variable domain (missing parts from reference TRBV7-2 and TRBJ2-2): GAGVSQSPSNKVTEKGKDVELRCDPISGHTALYWYRQSLGQGLEFLIYFQGNSAPDKSGLPSDRFSAERTGGSVSTLTIQRTQQEDSAVYLCASSFTGGITGELFFGEGSRLTVL.

This chain uses TRBV6-1 with TRBJ2-4, with TRBD2 as a possible D gene (5 bases). CDR3 size: 18 residues. CDR1 and CDR2 (germline): MNHNS, SASEGT. The ends were cut back, 4 bases at V and 1 base at J, with 20 bases in the middle. The CDR3 here is CASSAPLSDSSAKNIQYF. DNA for the CDR3: TGTGCCAGCAGTGCCCCACTCTCGGACTCTTCGGCCAAAAACATTCAGTACTTC.

The chain links TRBV3-1 (or the pseudogene TRBV3-2) to TRBJ1-2, with 8 bases lining up with TRBD1. After removal of 0 bases from V and 4 bases from J, the junction contained 10 bases not matched to a gene. The CDR3 has 17 residues. Germline assignment: CDR1 LGHDT and CDR2 YNNKEL (reference sequence). The CDR3 region is CASSQDRTGTGRYGYTF. Written as DNA, the CDR3 is TGTGCCAGCAGCCAAGATAGAACCGGGACAGGACGCTATGGCTACACCTTC.

The chain recombines TRBV11-3 with TRBJ2-1; no clear D. Germline V gene lookup returns CDR1 SGHNT and CDR2 YENEEA. With 1 base removed from V and 0 bases from J, the gap between germline ends came to 10 bases. The CDR3 is 16 amino acids. The CDR3 bases are TGTGCCAGCAGCTTAGTGAGCGTTAGCTCCTACAATGAGCAGTTCTTC. Translated: CASSLVSVSSYNEQFF.

In DNA form, the CDR3 reads TGTGCCAGCAGTTACCGGGGGGGTTCACCCCTCCACTTT. As protein: CASSYRGGSPLHF. The V call is TRBV6-5, the J call TRBJ1-6, with D possibly matching TRBD1 (5 bases). Germline assignment: CDR1 MNHEY and CDR2 SVGAGI. This CDR3 contains 13 residues. Trimming took 2 bases from V and 9 from J, leaving 8 bases between them.

The CDR3 loop reads CASSVVSSGSLYNEQFF. Written as DNA, the CDR3 is TGTGCCAGCAGCGTTGTCTCCTCGGGTAGTCTCTACAATGAGCAGTTCTTC. The chain joins TRBV9 to TRBJ2-1; D is uncertain. V lost 2 bases and J lost 3, with 18 bases in between. The CDR3 totals 17 residues. Germline V CDR1 and CDR2: SGDLS, YYNGEE.

The chain couples TRBV10-3 to TRBJ2-3; no clear D gene. V dropped 6 bases and J dropped 0 bases, with 7 bases sitting between them. Germline V CDR1 and CDR2: ENHRY, SYGVKD. The CDR3 runs 13 residues. The CDR3 DNA is TGTGCCATCAGGCTGCGGAGCACAGATACGCAGTATTTT. Encoded protein: CAIRLRSTDTQYF.

The chain joins TRBV9 to TRBJ2-7; 9 bases align to TRBD2. In germline, CDR1 is SGDLS, CDR2 YYNGEE. Trimming removed 0 bases from V and 2 bases from J; junction bases left unmatched: 9. The CDR3 contains 17 residues. Written as DNA, the CDR3 is TGTGCCAGCAGCGTAGGAGGGAGCGGGGGGCCCCCCTACGAGCAGTACTTC. Translating it yields CASSVGGSGGPPYEQYF.

This clone was counted a few times. The chain combines TRBV7-9 with TRBJ2-1, with D maybe TRBD1 (7 bases). There are 15 residues in the CDR3. Germline values: CDR1 SEHNR, CDR2 FQNEAQ (reference sequence). The V end lost 5 bases, the J end lost 4 bases, and 15 bases lay between the germline ends. This CDR3 is CASSPRGVEYNEQFF. The CDR3 nucleotides are TGTGCCAGCAGCCCCAGGGGGGTCGAATACAATGAGCAGTTCTTC.